These 2 T cell receptor beta chains came from one sample sequenced in a study of Graves' ophthalmopathy and Graves' hyperthyroidism. TCR beta CDR3 amplification used RNA transcripts. HTBI-primed first-round RT-PCR preceded second-round multiplex PCR. A single record per CDR3 protein comes from TCRdb applying MiXCR to the multiplex PCR reads. The repertoire consists of roughly 410,000 distinct CDR3 sequences, with just over 15% occurring once and the leading ten covering approximately 7%. The sequencing input was peripheral blood. The receptors stem from a young woman with stable Graves' hyperthyroidism.

This clonotype was seen ten or more times. The chain carries TRBV28 and TRBJ2-5; the match to TRBD2 covers 9 bases. Germline V gene sequence: CDR1 MDHEN, CDR2 SYDVKM. This CDR3 has 17 amino acids. Trimming at V came to 7 bases and at J to 4 bases, leaving 16 bases not matched to a gene. This CDR3 is CASTLGGLAMTPETQYF. The CDR3 nucleotides are TGTGCCAGCACCCTCGGAGGACTAGCGATGACTCCAGAGACCCAGTACTTC.

V is TRBV13 and J is TRBJ2-7; 7 bases map to TRBD1. The CDR3 has 15 amino acids. Germline CDR1 and CDR2: PRHDT and FYEKMQ (reference sequence). J gave up 1 base and V 6 bases, and 9 bases lay outside the gene matches. DNA for the CDR3: TGTGCCAGCAGTCGCCTGGACAGGTCTTCCTACGAGCAGTACTTC. This translates into CASSRLDRSSYEQYF.